This passage covers 14 T cell receptor beta chains from one sample sequenced in a study of T cells in Graves' hyperthyroidism and ophthalmopathy (dated by TCRdb to between 2018 and 2020). Library method: multiplex PCR. The run used an Illumina HiSeq 2000. Amplification of TCR beta CDR3 regions was carried out from RNA transcripts. The first round of RT-PCR for the TCR CDR3 was performed with the HTBI primer set and the Qiagen OneStep RT-PCR kit. Using fastp trimming at Q25 and MiXCR clonotype assembly, TCRdb reanalyzed the public sequencing data and kept in-frame beta chains. All rows with the same CDR3 protein become a single entry with the most common DNA and genes. The table for this sample lists about 660,000 distinct CDR3 sequences; over 40% of them were counted only once. About 7.2% of the sample comes from the top ten. The sequenced sample consisted of peripheral blood or thyroid tissue (not recorded which). These receptors were obtained from an adult man with Graves' disease, either hyperthyroidism or ophthalmopathy (not recorded which).

This clonotype has a count of ten or more. The rearrangement uses TRBV6-1 and TRBJ1-5, with a weak D call TRBD1 (6 bases). V lost 6 bases and J lost 7, with 13 bases in between. Per the germline V gene, CDR1 is MNHNS and CDR2 is SASEGT. The CDR3 consists of 13 residues. The CDR3 loop reads CASRTTGLQPQHF. The CDR3 DNA sequence: TGTGCCAGCAGGACGACAGGACTGCAGCCCCAGCATTTT.

The table lists this clonotype with a few counts. Possible read error: a much larger clone is one base away. The rearrangement uses TRBV10-2 and TRBJ1-3; no reliable D call. Germline V gives CDR1 WSHSY, CDR2 SAAADI. CDR3 length: 13 amino acids. V lost 7 bases and J 0 bases, leaving 7 bases between the germline ends. CDR3 region: CASMGASGNTIYF. The CDR3 DNA is TGCGCCAGCATGGGAGCCTCTGGAAACACCATATATTTT.

This chain joins TRBV25-1 and TRBJ1-2; 9 bases fit TRBD1. The V and J ends lost 4 bases and 4 bases, in that order; junction bases with no gene match: 10. CDR1 is MGHDK and CDR2 is SYGVNS in the germline V gene. The CDR3 is 16 residues long. CDR3 bases: TGTGCCAGCAGTGGGATTCCGGGACAGGGAGGCTATGGCTACACCTTC. Translation gives CASSGIPGQGGYGYTF.

The chain carries TRBV29-1 and TRBJ1-2, with D tentatively TRBD1 (5 bases). Germline V gene lookup returns CDR1 SQVTM and CDR2 ANQGSEA. This CDR3 region has 14 residues. Trimming cost V 1 base and J 7 bases, with 16 bases left between them. The CDR3: CSVEVRQGFRGYTF. The CDR3, as DNA: TGCAGCGTTGAAGTAAGGCAGGGTTTTCGTGGCTACACCTTC.

As to this clonotype: A much larger clonotype is one base distant, so this may be a read error. The J gene is TRBJ2-7, the V gene TRBV7-6, with a possible D match to TRBD2 (6 bases). The CDR3 consists of 15 residues. CDR1 is SGHVS, CDR2 FNYEAQ, per germline. CDR3 region: CASSLQEGISYGQYF. The CDR3 nucleotides are TGTGCCAGCAGCTTACAGGAGGGAATCTCCTACGGGCAGTACTTC.

This clonotype was detected only a few times. The V gene is TRBV7-9, the J gene TRBJ2-7; D is perhaps TRBD2 (6 bases). Trimming shortened V by 6 bases and J by 1 base, and 13 bases separated the two germline ends. This CDR3 is 14 amino acids long. In germline, CDR1 is SEHNR, CDR2 FQNEAQ (reference sequence). CDR3 amino acids: CASRAGRRSYEQYF. The CDR3 DNA is TGTGCCAGCAGAGCCGGGAGAAGGTCCTACGAGCAGTACTTC.

This clonotype was found many times. This rearrangement joins TRBV20-1 to TRBJ2-6; no definite D call. The CDR3 is made up of 14 amino acids. The V gene's germline CDR1 is DFQATT and CDR2 SNEGSKA (reference sequence). V gave up 6 bases and J gave up 0 bases, with 9 bases separating them. CDR3 amino acids: CSAYVDSGANVLTF. The CDR3 region has the DNA TGCAGTGCCTACGTCGACTCTGGGGCCAACGTCCTGACTTTC.

J is TRBJ1-3 and V is TRBV6-6; maybe TRBD1 (5 bases). Trimming took 5 bases from V and 0 from J, leaving 11 bases between them. Germline-derived CDR1 and CDR2 are MNHNY and SVGAGI (reference sequence). The CDR3 spans 15 residues. CDR3 sequence reads: CASSARDRSGNTIYF. The DNA of the CDR3 is TGTGCCAGCAGTGCCAGGGACCGCTCTGGAAACACCATATATTTT.

This clonotype turned up a few times. The chain carries TRBV10-3 and TRBJ1-2; TRBD1 aligns across 9 bases. CDR3 size: 14 residues. After removal of 10 bases from V and 3 bases from J, the junction contained 9 bases not matched to a gene. Per the germline V gene, CDR1 is ENHRY and CDR2 is SYGVKD. The CDR3 nucleotides read TGTGCCAGCAGCGTCGGACAGGGGTACTATGGCTACACCTTC. It encodes CASSVGQGYYGYTF.

The V gene is TRBV9, the J gene TRBJ2-5; TRBD2 matches at 15 bases. CDR3 length: 17 amino acids. In germline, CDR1 is SGDLS, CDR2 YYNGEE. Trimming cost V 5 bases and J 5 bases; bases outside gene matches: 10. CDR3 amino acids: CASSPWTSGGARETQYF. The DNA for the CDR3 is TGTGCCAGCAGTCCCTGGACTAGCGGGGGGGCCCGGGAGACCCAGTACTTC.

This clonotype was detected many times. The chain has TRBV12-3 or TRBV12-4 and TRBJ1-2; D gene uncertain. The germline V and J ends were trimmed by 3 bases and 5 bases, with 7 bases remaining between them. The CDR3 spans 12 residues. The CDR3 nucleotides read TGTGCCAGCAGTTTCTCCGGGTATGGCTACACCTTC. Translating gives CASSFSGYGYTF.

This chain uses TRBV12-3 or TRBV12-4 with TRBJ1-5, with TRBD1 as a possible D gene (6 bases). The CDR3 is made up of 15 amino acids. V was clipped by 6 bases and J by 6 bases, with 18 bases between them. Here the CDR3 reads CASSQDFRGVQPQHF. CDR3 in DNA: TGTGCCAGCAGCCAAGATTTCAGGGGTGTTCAGCCCCAGCATTTT.

The CDR3 DNA follows: TGCAGCTTAAGGCCGGGCGGTAACTATGGCTACACCTTC. Translating it yields CSLRPGGNYGYTF. The V gene is TRBV20-1, the J gene TRBJ1-2; D is unclear. From germline, CDR1 is DFQATT and CDR2 SNEGSKA (reference sequence). The CDR3 totals 13 residues.

This clonotype was seen a few times. The junction departs from germline at one end; a sequencing error may be responsible. The V call is TRBV7-8, the J call TRBJ2-6, with a possible D match to TRBD1 (5 bases). The CDR3 length is 13 residues. Germline CDR1 SGHVS, CDR2 FQNEAQ. The chain's CDR3 is CASSLAGAYVLTF. CDR3 sequence (DNA): TGTGCCAGCAGCTTAGCAGGGGCCTACGTCCTGACTTTC.